Reported below is one TCR beta chain. The data derive from a study of blood T cell repertoires in COVID-19. Study overall: The United States, Italy and Spain supplied acute and convalescent COVID-19 samples.

The CDR3 is made up of 13 amino acids. V gave up 10 bases and J gave up 1 base, with 11 bases separating them. CDR1 and CDR2 (germline): MDHEN, SYDVKM. Generated by immunoSEQ multiplex PCR, the TCRdb table keeps only in-frame clones and is missing some. The sample has about 300,000 clones; 88% are singletons. Seattle's cohort entered during active infection and was followed longitudinally. The chain carries TRBV28 and TRBJ1-5, with a weak D call TRBD1 (6 bases). This sequence was found in a woman in her 30s with COVID-19, enrolled during active disease. The sequenced material came from peripheral blood. As DNA, the CDR3 is TGTGCCATGGGAGGGGGAAGCAATCAGCCCCAGCATTTT. This codes for CAMGGGSNQPQHF.